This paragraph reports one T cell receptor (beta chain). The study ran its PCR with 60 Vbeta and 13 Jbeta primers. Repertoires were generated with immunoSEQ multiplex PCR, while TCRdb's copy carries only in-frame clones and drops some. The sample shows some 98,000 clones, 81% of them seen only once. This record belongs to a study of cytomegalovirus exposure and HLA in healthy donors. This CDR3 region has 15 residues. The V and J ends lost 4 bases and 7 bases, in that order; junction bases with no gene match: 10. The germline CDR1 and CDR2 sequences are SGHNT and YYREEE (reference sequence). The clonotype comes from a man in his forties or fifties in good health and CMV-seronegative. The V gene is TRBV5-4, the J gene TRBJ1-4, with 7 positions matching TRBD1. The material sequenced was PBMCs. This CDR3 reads CASSQKTGKVEKLFF. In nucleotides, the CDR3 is TGTGCCAGCAGCCAAAAGACAGGGAAGGTTGAAAAACTGTTTTTT.